A single sample is the source of the 16 T cell receptor beta chains below, sequenced in a study of OX40 agonist ivuxolimab in advanced cancers. The assay was immunoSEQ multiplex PCR, and TCRdb's table has in-frame clones only and misses some. The sample contains more than 20,000 clones, 84% of which appear only once. Sequenced material: CD4+ or CD8+ T cells sorted from blood, taken in a trial of the OX40 agonist ivuxolimab. These receptors all come from an adult with an advanced solid tumor such as melanoma, head and neck, liver or kidney cancer.

V usage is TRBV7-9 and J usage is TRBJ2-1; 7 nucleotides match TRBD2. In germline, CDR1 is SEHNR, CDR2 FQNEAQ (reference sequence). CDR3 length equals 16 residues. J gave up 4 bases and V 1 base, and 7 bases lay outside the gene matches. CDR3 residues: CASSLEGGRVYNEQFF. CDR3 sequence (DNA): TGTGCCAGCAGCTTAGAGGGCGGGAGAGTTTACAATGAGCAGTTCTTC.

The V call is TRBV15, the J call TRBJ1-1; TRBD1 is a possible D gene (6 bases). The CDR3 spans 14 residues. The germline CDR1 and CDR2 sequences are LNHNV and YYDKDF (reference sequence). V was trimmed by 5 bases and J by 0 bases, leaving 10 bases between them. For the CDR3, the DNA is TGTGCCACCAGCCCGGACAGCATGAACACTGAAGCTTTCTTT. Translation: CATSPDSMNTEAFF. Drawing the rest from reference TRBV15 and TRBJ1-1, the complete variable domain is DAMVIQNPRYQVTQFGKPVTLSCSQTLNHNVMYWYQQKSSQAPKLLFHYYDKDFNNEADTPDNFQSRRPNTSFCFLDIRSPGLGDTAMYLCATSPDSMNTEAFFGQGTRLTVV.

The chain has TRBV21-1 and TRBJ2-1; the table's TRBD2 call for D was not verified on the DNA. TRBV21-1 is given as a pseudogene. The CDR3 sequence is 19 residues long. CDR3 coding DNA: TGTGCCAGCAGTGAAAGAGCTTATGACTTCCCCCGGACCTACAATGAGCAGTTCTTC. Protein sequence: CASSERAYDFPRTYNEQFF.

J is TRBJ2-1 and V is TRBV28; unclear D gene. V was shortened by 10 bases and J by 0 bases, with 13 bases between the two germline ends. Germline assignment: CDR1 MDHEN and CDR2 SYDVKM. This CDR3 has 14 amino acids. The CDR3, as DNA: TGTGCCACCCATGAGGAGAGCTCCTACAATGAGCAGTTCTTC. It yields the protein CATHEESSYNEQFF.

J is TRBJ1-2 and V is TRBV27, with 11 positions matching TRBD1. Trimming took 8 bases from V and 2 from J; bases not matched to a gene: 1. The CDR3 has 13 amino acids. Germline loops: CDR1 MNHEY, CDR2 SMNVEV (reference sequence). The CDR3 here is CASWDRGNYGYTF. CDR3 nucleotides: TGTGCCAGCTGGGACAGGGGGAACTATGGCTACACCTTC.

The J gene is TRBJ2-2, the V gene TRBV4-1; D is uncertain. The germline V and J ends were trimmed by 4 bases and 7 bases, with 4 bases remaining between them. This CDR3 region has 11 residues. In germline, CDR1 is MGHRA, CDR2 YSYEKL. The CDR3 DNA is TGCGCCAGCAGCCGTGGCGGGGAGCTGTTTTTT. As protein: CASSRGGELFF.

The gene calls are TRBV13 and TRBJ1-1; D is unclear. Germline V gene sequence: CDR1 PRHDT, CDR2 FYEKMQ (reference sequence). Trimming shortened V by 8 bases and J by 1 base, and 8 bases separated the two germline ends. The CDR3 is 12 amino acids. The CDR3 DNA follows: TGTGCCAGCCTTGCAGGGAACACTGAAGCTTTCTTT. It is translated as CASLAGNTEAFF.

The V and J genes are TRBV4-1 and TRBJ1-2; 9 bases fit TRBD1. The CDR3 length is 15 residues. The V gene's germline CDR1 is MGHRA and CDR2 YSYEKL. Losses at the gene ends were 5 bases for V and 6 bases for J; bases not matched to a gene: 10. Here the CDR3 DNA reads TGCGCCAGCAGCTACAAGGACAGGGGTATGGATGGCTACACCTTC. This translates into CASSYKDRGMDGYTF.

This chain links TRBV6-6 with TRBJ1-1; no firm D call. The V end lost 5 bases, the J end lost 1 base, and 5 bases lay between the germline ends. This CDR3 comprises 12 residues. Germline V gene data show CDR1 as MNHNY and CDR2 as SVGAGI (reference sequence). Here the CDR3 reads CASSQSNTEAFF. The CDR3 region has the DNA TGTGCCAGCAGTCAATCGAACACTGAAGCTTTCTTT.

V and J are TRBV6-1 and TRBJ2-1, with 9 bases matching TRBD2. There are 15 residues in the CDR3. Germline-derived CDR1 and CDR2 are MNHNS and SASEGT. J lost 6 bases, V lost 1 base, and 4 bases had no gene match. As DNA, the CDR3 is TGTGCCAGCAGTGAAGAGCTAGCGGGGTTCAATGAGCAGTTCTTC. It specifies CASSEELAGFNEQFF.

This clone was recorded once. The CDR3 is CASSNRAGAVNEQFF. DNA for the CDR3: TGTGCCAGCAGCAACAGAGCGGGAGCGGTCAATGAGCAGTTCTTC. This rearrangement joins TRBV9 to TRBJ2-1; 8 nucleotides align to TRBD2. J gave up 6 bases and V 4 bases, and 9 bases lay outside the gene matches. Germline V lookup: CDR1 SGDLS, CDR2 YYNGEE. The CDR3 is 15 amino acids. The full variable domain, with the rest looked up from reference TRBV9 and TRBJ2-1, is DSGVTQTPKHLITATGQRVTLRCSPRSGDLSVYWYQQSLDQGLQFLIQYYNGEERAKGNILERFSAQQFPDLHSELNLSSLELGDSALYFCASSNRAGAVNEQFFGPGTRLTVL.

The chain is built from TRBV30 and TRBJ1-2; D is ambiguous. Germline CDR1 is GTSNPN and CDR2 is SVGIG (reference sequence). The CDR3 spans 13 residues. V was pared by 3 bases and J by 1 base, with 9 bases between. The CDR3 nucleotides are TGTGCCTGGAGAGAGGCCAGTAACTATGGCTACACCTTC. Translating gives CAWREASNYGYTF.

The V and J genes are TRBV5-4 and TRBJ1-3; no clear D. The ends were cut back, 0 bases at V and 0 bases at J, with 10 bases in the middle. In germline, CDR1 is SGHNT, CDR2 YYREEE (reference sequence). The CDR3 is made up of 16 amino acids. As DNA, the CDR3 is TGTGCCAGCAGCTTGGATCCGGGCCTCTCTGGAAACACCATATATTTT. Protein product: CASSLDPGLSGNTIYF.

The genes are TRBV28 and TRBJ2-7; D is undetermined. V was pared by 6 bases and J by 6 bases, with 24 bases between. The germline V gene encodes CDR1 MDHEN and CDR2 SYDVKM. This CDR3 comprises 16 residues. The CDR3 DNA is TGTGCCAGCAGACCATCCGGACGGATAACCACCTTCGAGCAGTACTTC. Its protein is CASRPSGRITTFEQYF.

The chain uses TRBV4-1 and TRBJ1-3; 7 bases are a match to TRBD1. Trimming cost V 1 base and J 4 bases; bases outside gene matches: 7. Germline V lookup: CDR1 MGHRA, CDR2 YSYEKL. This CDR3 is built from 16 residues. In DNA form, the CDR3 reads TGCGCCAGCAGCCAAGGGGGGGCAGGGGGAGGAAACACCATATATTTT. Encoded protein: CASSQGGAGGGNTIYF.

This clone was found a few times. The V and J genes are TRBV5-1 and TRBJ2-7; the D call may be TRBD1 or TRBD2 (5 bases each). This CDR3 is built from 14 residues. The V gene lost 5 bases and the J gene lost 5 bases, with 17 bases spanning the gap. Per germline, CDR1 SGHRS and CDR2 YFSETQ. The CDR3 DNA is TGCGCCAGCAGTCCTAGGGACGGCTCTAACGAGCAGTACTTC. It translates to CASSPRDGSNEQYF.